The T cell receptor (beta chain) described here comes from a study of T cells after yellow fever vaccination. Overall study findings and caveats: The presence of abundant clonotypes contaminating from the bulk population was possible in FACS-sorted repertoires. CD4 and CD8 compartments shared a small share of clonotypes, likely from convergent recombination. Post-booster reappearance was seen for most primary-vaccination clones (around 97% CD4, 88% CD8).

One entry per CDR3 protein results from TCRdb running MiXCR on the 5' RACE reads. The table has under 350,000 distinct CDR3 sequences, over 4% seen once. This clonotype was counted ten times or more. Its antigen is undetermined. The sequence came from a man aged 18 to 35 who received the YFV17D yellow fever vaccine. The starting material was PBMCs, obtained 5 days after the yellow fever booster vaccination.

CDR3 sequence (DNA): TGTGCCAGCGCGTCGGGACTGCTTTCCTACGAGCAGTACTTC. This codes for CASASGLLSYEQYF. The chain links TRBV12-3 or TRBV12-4 to TRBJ2-7; D is perhaps TRBD2 (6 bases). Trimming took off 8 bases at V and 1 base at J, with 15 bases between the two ends. The CDR3 consists of 14 residues.